One sample yielded the 17 T cell receptor beta chains listed below, sequenced in a study of blood T cells in healthy people across ages. Using a J-beta primer mix together with a sample-barcoded 5' primer, a second PCR was run for roughly 7 to 12 cycles. TCRdb independently ran MiXCR on the 5' RACE reads; one entry per CDR3 protein. The profile covers around 800,000 distinct CDR3 sequences, with about a quarter appearing a single time and 3% taken by the ten largest. These same data were also listed under a study on T cells of mothers and their children.

The sample consisted of blood. The receptor set was obtained from a boy under 18 in good health.

This clonotype was detected a few times. A read error may account for a junction end that differs from germline. V usage is TRBV4-1 and J usage is TRBJ1-2, with a weak D call TRBD1 (5 bases). This CDR3 has 15 amino acids. Germline CDR1 reads MGHRA; CDR2 reads YSYEKL. The CDR3 DNA follows: TGCGCCAGCAGCCTCCCCGGCGGGGGAAACTGTGGCTACACCTTC. Its protein is CASSLPGGGNCGYTF.

J is TRBJ1-1 and V is TRBV12-5; 7 nucleotides line up with TRBD1. Germline CDR1 is LGHNT and CDR2 is FRNRAP. The CDR3 is 13 amino acids. The V gene end was trimmed by 0 bases and the J gene end by 5 bases; junction bases not matched to a gene: 0. This CDR3 is CASGLVQGTEAFF. CDR3 sequence (DNA): TGTGCTAGTGGTTTGGTACAGGGGACTGAAGCTTTCTTT.

This clonotype was found a few times. A much larger clone is a single base away; this may be a read error. The chain is built from TRBV6-1 and TRBJ2-7; 7 bases align to TRBD1. CDR1 is MNHNS and CDR2 is SASEGT in the germline V gene. The CDR3 consists of 13 residues. The CDR3 nucleotides read TGTGCCGGCAGTGACGGGACAGACTACGAGCAGTACTTC. Protein product: CAGSDGTDYEQYF.

This clonotype was detected many times. This chain connects TRBV5-1 to TRBJ2-5; 8 nucleotides line up with TRBD1. The CDR3 spans 14 residues. From germline, CDR1 is SGHRS and CDR2 YFSETQ. J was trimmed by 4 bases and V by 4 bases; bases with no gene match: 6. The DNA for the CDR3 is TGCGCCAGCAGCGACGGACAGGGAGCAGAGACCCAGTACTTC. Amino acids: CASSDGQGAETQYF.

V is TRBV12-3 or TRBV12-4 and J is TRBJ2-2; 12 nucleotides align to TRBD2. The junction had 7 bases not matched to a gene; V was cut back by 5 bases and J by 6 bases. The CDR3 extends over 16 amino acids. CDR3 coding DNA: TGTGCCAGCAGTCCCCGACTAGCGGGGGTACCCGGGGAGCTGTTTTTT. Its protein is CASSPRLAGVPGELFF.

This clonotype has more than one count but fewer than ten. The CDR3 region has the DNA TGTGCCAGCAGCTTGGCGGGGGGGCTCGGGGAGCTGTTTTTT. As protein: CASSLAGGLGELFF. This rearrangement joins TRBV7-2 to TRBJ2-2; 9 bases map to TRBD2. With V trimmed by 3 bases and J by 7 bases, 3 bases remained unmatched. CDR3 length equals 14 residues. Germline V gene sequence: CDR1 SGHTA, CDR2 FQGNSA.

This clonotype was counted between two and nine times. The gene calls are TRBV28 and TRBJ2-3, with D perhaps TRBD1 (6 bases). The CDR3 length is 15 residues. CDR1 MDHEN and CDR2 SYDVKM come from the germline V gene. Trimming took off 3 bases at V and 1 base at J, with 11 bases between the two ends. The CDR3 reads CASSFERQGTDTQYF. CDR3 DNA: TGTGCCAGCAGTTTTGAGAGACAGGGCACAGATACGCAGTATTTT. Using reference TRBV28 and TRBJ2-3 for the parts outside the CDR3, the full variable domain is DVKVTQSSRYLVKRTGEKVFLECVQDMDHENMFWYRQDPGLGLRLIYFSYDVKMKEKGDIPEGYSVSREKKERFSLILESASTNQTSMYLCASSFERQGTDTQYFGPGTRLTVL.

V and J are TRBV18 and TRBJ2-3; D gene ambiguous. The CDR3 extends over 15 amino acids. Trimming took 0 bases from V and 3 from J, leaving 10 bases between them. Looked up from germline, CDR1 is KGHSH and CDR2 is LQKENI. As DNA, the CDR3 is TGTGCCAGCTCACCACCTGGGCCGGTTACAGATACGCAGTATTTT. Its translation: CASSPPGPVTDTQYF.

This clonotype was counted many times. V is TRBV7-9 and J is TRBJ2-7, with no clear D. V gave up 5 bases and J gave up 3 bases, with 11 bases separating them. The CDR3 extends over 13 amino acids. Germline loops: CDR1 SEHNR, CDR2 FQNEAQ (reference sequence). The CDR3 region is CASSPQGRYEQYF. DNA for the CDR3: TGTGCCAGCAGCCCGCAAGGGCGCTACGAGCAGTACTTC.

This clonotype was counted a few times. The chain joins TRBV4-2 to TRBJ2-1; 9 bases line up with TRBD2. Germline-derived CDR1 and CDR2 are LGHNA and YNFKEQ. Unmatched junction bases numbered 3, after V lost 1 base and J lost 5 bases. The CDR3 length is 15 residues. CDR3 residues: CASSQGVAGDNEQFF. CDR3 coding DNA: TGTGCCAGCAGCCAAGGGGTAGCGGGGGACAATGAGCAGTTCTTC.

This chain connects TRBV3-1 to TRBJ2-5; no definite D call. The J call may be mistaken, given a closer DNA end match to TRBJ2-1. Germline CDR1 LGHDT, CDR2 YNNKEL (reference sequence). The CDR3 spans 13 residues. CDR3 sequence reads: CASSQERKNEQFF. CDR3 bases: TGTGCCAGCAGCCAAGAGCGGAAGAATGAGCAGTTCTTC.

J is TRBJ2-3 and V is TRBV6-1; 10 bases are a match to TRBD2. Germline CDR1 reads MNHNS; CDR2 reads SASEGT. Unmatched junction bases numbered 8, after V lost 6 bases and J lost 2 bases. The CDR3 is 16 amino acids. The CDR3 region is CASSLLTSGPTDTQYF. The CDR3, as DNA: TGTGCCAGCAGCCTCCTGACTAGCGGGCCCACAGATACGCAGTATTTT.

The chain has TRBV6-5 and TRBJ2-5; weak D call: TRBD2 (5 bases). CDR3 length: 12 residues. Per germline, CDR1 MNHEY and CDR2 SVGAGI. The ends were cut back, 6 bases at V and 7 bases at J, with 12 bases in the middle. This chain's CDR3 is CASRSPEGTQYF. Here the CDR3 DNA reads TGTGCCAGCAGGAGTCCTGAGGGGACCCAGTACTTC.

This clonotype was observed a few times. V and J are TRBV19 and TRBJ2-5; possibly TRBD1 for D (6 bases). The J call may be faulty, since TRBJ2-1 better matches the DNA end. There are 13 residues in the CDR3. Germline assignment: CDR1 LNHDA and CDR2 SQIVND (reference sequence). Here the CDR3 DNA reads TGTGCCAGTAGTATCAGAGGGGGCAATGAGCAGTTCTTC. Translation gives CASSIRGGNEQFF.

The chain employs TRBV10-3 and TRBJ1-1, with D possibly matching TRBD1 (5 bases). This CDR3 comprises 14 residues. V lost 0 bases and J lost 5, with 10 bases in between. Germline V gene lookup returns CDR1 ENHRY and CDR2 SYGVKD. CDR3 residues: CAISESGRGTEAFF. DNA of the CDR3: TGTGCCATCAGTGAGTCGGGGAGGGGAACTGAAGCTTTCTTT.

This clonotype was counted only a few times. The chain employs TRBV6-6 and TRBJ1-5, with D tentatively TRBD1 (5 bases). CDR1 MNHNY and CDR2 SVGAGI come from the germline V gene (reference sequence). The CDR3 runs to 17 residues. Trimming shortened V by 6 bases and J by 4 bases, and 22 bases separated the two germline ends. As DNA, the CDR3 is TGTGCCAGCAGAACCGGGACCCTCGTTACTAAGAATCAGCCCCAGCATTTT. This gives the protein CASRTGTLVTKNQPQHF.

The rearrangement joins TRBV21-1 to TRBJ2-5; the tabulated D call, TRBD2, remains unverified against the DNA. TRBV21-1 constitutes a pseudogene. CDR3 size: 16 residues. CDR3 residues: CASRLTSGGSQETQYF. CDR3 DNA sequence: TGTGCCAGCAGACTGACTAGCGGGGGCTCACAAGAGACCCAGTACTTC.